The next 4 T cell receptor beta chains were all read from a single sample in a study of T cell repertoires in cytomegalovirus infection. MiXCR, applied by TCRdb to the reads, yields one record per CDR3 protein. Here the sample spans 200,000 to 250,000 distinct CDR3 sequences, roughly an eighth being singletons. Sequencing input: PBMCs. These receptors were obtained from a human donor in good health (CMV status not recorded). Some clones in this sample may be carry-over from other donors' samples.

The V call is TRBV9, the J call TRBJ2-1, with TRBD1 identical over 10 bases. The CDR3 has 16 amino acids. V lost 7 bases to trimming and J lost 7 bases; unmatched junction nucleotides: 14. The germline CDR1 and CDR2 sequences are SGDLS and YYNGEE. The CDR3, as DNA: TGTGCCAGCGCACCGGCCGGGACAGGGGAAGGGAATGAGCAGTTCTTC. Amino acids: CASAPAGTGEGNEQFF.

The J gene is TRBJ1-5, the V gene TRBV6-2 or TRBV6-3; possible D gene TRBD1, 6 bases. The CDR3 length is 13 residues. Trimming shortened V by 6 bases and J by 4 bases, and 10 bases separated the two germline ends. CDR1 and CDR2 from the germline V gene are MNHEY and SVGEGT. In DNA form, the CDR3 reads TGTGCCAGCAGGTATACAGGGAATCAGCCCCAGCATTTT. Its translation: CASRYTGNQPQHF.

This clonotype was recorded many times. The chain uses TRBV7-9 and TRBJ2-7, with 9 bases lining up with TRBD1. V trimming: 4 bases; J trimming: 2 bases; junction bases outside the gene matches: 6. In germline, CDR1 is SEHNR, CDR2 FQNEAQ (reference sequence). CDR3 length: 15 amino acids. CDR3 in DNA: TGTGCCAGCAGCTGGGACAGGGCCAAACCCTACGAGCAGTACTTC. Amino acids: CASSWDRAKPYEQYF.

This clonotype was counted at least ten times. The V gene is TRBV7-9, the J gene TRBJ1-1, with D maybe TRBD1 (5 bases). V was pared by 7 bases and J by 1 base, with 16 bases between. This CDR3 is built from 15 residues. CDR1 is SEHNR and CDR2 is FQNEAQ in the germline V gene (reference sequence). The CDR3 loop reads CASTLEGSRNTEAFF. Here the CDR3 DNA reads TGTGCCAGCACCCTCGAGGGGAGTCGGAACACTGAAGCTTTCTTT.